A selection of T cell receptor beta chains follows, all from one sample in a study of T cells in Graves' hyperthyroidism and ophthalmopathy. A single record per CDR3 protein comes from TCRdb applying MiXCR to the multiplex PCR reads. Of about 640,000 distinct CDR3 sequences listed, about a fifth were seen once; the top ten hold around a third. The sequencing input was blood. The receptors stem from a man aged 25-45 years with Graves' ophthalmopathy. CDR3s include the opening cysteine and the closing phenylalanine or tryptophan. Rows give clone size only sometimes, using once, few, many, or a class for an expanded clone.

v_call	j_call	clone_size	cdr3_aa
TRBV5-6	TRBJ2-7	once	CASSSGQGAFEQYF
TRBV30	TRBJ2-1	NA	CAYAKAVGHNEQFF
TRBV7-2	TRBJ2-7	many	CASSPPSGRAVEQYF
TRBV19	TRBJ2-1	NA	CASSIASGPYNEQFF
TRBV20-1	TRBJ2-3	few	CSAFTSGRVRGTDTQYF
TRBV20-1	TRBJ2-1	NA	CSARDLEGSMSGRPFF
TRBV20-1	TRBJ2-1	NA	CSASTGVFTRNEQFF
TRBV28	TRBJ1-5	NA	CASSSPNRGSNQPQHF
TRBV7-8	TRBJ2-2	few	CASSPHGTGGQTGELFF
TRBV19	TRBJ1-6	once	CASSIGQGYSPLHF
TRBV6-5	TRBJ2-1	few	CASSYTSGDEQFF
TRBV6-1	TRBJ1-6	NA	CASRRGQRANHNNSPLHF
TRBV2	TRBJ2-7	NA	CACRPGLALEQYF
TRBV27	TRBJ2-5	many	CASSFFPTRDGETQYF
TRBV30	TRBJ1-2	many	CAWSVVDNYGYTF
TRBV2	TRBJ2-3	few	CASEGGSGKTDTQYF
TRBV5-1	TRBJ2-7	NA	CASSFPGTGGEQYF
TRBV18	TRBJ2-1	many	CASSLRTSGNNEQFF
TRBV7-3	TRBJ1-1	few	CASSTIQLTEAFF
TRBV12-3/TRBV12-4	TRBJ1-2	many	CASSLRRDRGNGYTF
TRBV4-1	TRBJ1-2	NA	CASSELPGTRYGYTF
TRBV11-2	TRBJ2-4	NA	CASRGGGALAKNIQYF
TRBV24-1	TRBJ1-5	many	CATSADNLYQPQHF
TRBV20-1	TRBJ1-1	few	CSARDPMGPKAFF
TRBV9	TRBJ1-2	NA	CASSASTGVRGYTF
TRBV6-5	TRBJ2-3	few	CASSYSANTDTQYF
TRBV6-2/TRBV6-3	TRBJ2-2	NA	CASSDPYTGELFF
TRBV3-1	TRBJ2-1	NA	CASSQDHKGGNEQFF
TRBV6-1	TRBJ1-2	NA	CALGGSFYGYTF
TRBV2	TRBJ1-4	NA	CASSDSDTTGDNEKLFF
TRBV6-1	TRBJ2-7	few	CASSDPGRQGRPYEQYF
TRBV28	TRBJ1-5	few	CASGRDSYSNQPQHF
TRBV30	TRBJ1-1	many	CAWSVRIGTRNTEAFF
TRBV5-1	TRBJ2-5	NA	CASSLGSPRETQYF
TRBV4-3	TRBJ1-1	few	CARRWVHPNTEAFF
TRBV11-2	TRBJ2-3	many	CATRAIYRESDTQYF
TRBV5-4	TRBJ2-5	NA	CASSLDVFQETQYF
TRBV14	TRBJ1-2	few	CASSQEDSGFYGYTF
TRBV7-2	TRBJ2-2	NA	CASSLVQGYTGELFF
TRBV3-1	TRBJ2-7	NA	CASSQGTTKGYEQYF
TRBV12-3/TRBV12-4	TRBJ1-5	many	CASSRSTGGGNQPQHF
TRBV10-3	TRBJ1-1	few	CAITNTDGNTEAFF
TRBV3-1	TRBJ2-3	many	CASKRDSTDTQYF
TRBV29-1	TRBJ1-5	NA	CSVPGTDSNQPQHF
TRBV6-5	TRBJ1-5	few	CASSYSRYSNQPQHF
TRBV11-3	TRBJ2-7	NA	CASSLGQAGNEQYF
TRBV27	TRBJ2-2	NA	CASSLFGRGELFF
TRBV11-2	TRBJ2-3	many	CASSSRLAGGVSDTQYF
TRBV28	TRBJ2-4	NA	CASSFPWTGSKNIQYF
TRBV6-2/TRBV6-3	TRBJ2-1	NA	CASSSDMGNEQFF
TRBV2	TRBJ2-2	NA	CASRVGSVTGELFF
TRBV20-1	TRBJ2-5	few	CSATGRDIQETQYF
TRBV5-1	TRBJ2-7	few	CASSLDPGGYSGKPYEQYF
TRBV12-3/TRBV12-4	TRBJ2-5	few	CASSPLAGAGETQYF